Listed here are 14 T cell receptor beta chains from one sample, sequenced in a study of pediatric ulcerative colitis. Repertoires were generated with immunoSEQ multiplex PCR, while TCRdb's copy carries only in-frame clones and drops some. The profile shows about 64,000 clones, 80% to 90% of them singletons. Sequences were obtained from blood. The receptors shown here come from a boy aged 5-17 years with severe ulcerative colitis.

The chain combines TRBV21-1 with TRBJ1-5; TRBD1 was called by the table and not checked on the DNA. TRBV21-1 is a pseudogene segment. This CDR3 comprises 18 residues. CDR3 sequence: CASSKTRGMGASNQPQHF. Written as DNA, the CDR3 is TGTGCCAGCAGCAAAACCAGGGGGATGGGGGCGAGCAATCAGCCCCAGCATTTT.

The CDR3 DNA is TGTGCCTGGAGCGACAGGAACACCATATATTTT. This codes for CAWSDRNTIYF. The gene calls are TRBV30 and TRBJ1-3; D is possibly TRBD1 (6 bases). CDR3 length: 11 amino acids. The V end lost 3 bases, the J end lost 7 bases, and 7 bases lay between the germline ends. The germline CDR1 and CDR2 sequences are GTSNPN and SVGIG (reference sequence).

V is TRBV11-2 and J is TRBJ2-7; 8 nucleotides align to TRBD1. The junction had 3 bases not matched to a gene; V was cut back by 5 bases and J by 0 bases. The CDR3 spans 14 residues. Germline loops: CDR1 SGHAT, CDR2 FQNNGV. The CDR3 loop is CASSDGQGSYEQYF. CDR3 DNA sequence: TGTGCCAGCAGCGATGGACAGGGCTCCTACGAGCAGTACTTC.

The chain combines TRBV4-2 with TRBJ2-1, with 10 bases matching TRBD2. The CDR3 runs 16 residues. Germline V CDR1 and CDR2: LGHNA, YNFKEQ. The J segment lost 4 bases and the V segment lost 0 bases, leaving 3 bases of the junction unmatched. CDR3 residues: CASSQDLGLAYNEQFF. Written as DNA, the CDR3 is TGTGCCAGCAGCCAAGATTTGGGACTAGCGTACAATGAGCAGTTCTTC.

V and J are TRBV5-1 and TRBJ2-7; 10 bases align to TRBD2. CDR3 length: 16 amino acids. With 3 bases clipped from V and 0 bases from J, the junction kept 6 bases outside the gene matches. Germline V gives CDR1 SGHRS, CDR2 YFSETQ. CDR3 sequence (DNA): TGCGCCAGCAGCTCGAATGGACTAGCGGCCTCCTACGAGCAGTACTTC. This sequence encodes CASSSNGLAASYEQYF.

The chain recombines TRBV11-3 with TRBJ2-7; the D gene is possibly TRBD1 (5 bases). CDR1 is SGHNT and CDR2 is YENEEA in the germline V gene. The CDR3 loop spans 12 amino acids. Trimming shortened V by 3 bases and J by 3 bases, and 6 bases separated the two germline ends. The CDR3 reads CASSFDSYEQYF. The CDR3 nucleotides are TGTGCCAGCAGCTTTGACAGCTACGAGCAGTACTTC.

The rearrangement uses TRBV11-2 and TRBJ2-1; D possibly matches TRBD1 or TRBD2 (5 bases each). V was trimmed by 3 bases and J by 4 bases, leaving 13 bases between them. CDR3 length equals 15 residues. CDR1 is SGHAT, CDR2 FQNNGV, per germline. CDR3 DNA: TGTGCCAGCAGCTTTGGGGGAATGGGATACAATGAGCAGTTCTTC. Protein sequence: CASSFGGMGYNEQFF.

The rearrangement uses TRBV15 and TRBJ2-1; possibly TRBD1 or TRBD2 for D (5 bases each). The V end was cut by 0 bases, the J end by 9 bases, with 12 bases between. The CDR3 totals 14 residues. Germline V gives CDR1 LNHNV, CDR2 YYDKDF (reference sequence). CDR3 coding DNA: TGTGCCACCAGCAGAGATGGGGGAACGGCTGAGCAGTTCTTC. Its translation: CATSRDGGTAEQFF.

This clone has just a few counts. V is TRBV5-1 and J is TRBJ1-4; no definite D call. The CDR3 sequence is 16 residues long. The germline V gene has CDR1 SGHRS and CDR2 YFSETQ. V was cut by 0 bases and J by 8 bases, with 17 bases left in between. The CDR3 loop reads CASSLGGAGMEEKLFF. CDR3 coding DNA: TGCGCCAGCAGCTTGGGTGGCGCGGGGATGGAAGAAAAACTGTTTTTT.

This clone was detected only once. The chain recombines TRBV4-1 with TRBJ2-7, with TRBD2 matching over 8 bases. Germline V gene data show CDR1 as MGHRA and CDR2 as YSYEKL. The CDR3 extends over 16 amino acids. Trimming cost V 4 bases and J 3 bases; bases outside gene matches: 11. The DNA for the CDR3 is TGCGCCAGCAGCCCCGGACTAGCCCAAAAGAGCTACGAGCAGTACTTC. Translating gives CASSPGLAQKSYEQYF.

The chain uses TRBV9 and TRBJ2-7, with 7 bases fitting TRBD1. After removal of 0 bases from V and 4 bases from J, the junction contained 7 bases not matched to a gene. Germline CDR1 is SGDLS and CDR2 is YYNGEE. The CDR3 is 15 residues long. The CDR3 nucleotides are TGTGCCAGCAGCGTAGCTTTAGGGGGCGGGTACGAGCAGTACTTC. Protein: CASSVALGGGYEQYF.

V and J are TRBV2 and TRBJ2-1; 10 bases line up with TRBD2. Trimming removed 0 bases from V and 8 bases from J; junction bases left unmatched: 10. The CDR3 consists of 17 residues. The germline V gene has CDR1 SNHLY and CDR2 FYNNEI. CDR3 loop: CASSEAGSGRASYEQFF. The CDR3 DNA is TGTGCCAGCAGTGAAGCGGGAAGCGGGAGGGCCTCGTATGAGCAGTTCTTC.

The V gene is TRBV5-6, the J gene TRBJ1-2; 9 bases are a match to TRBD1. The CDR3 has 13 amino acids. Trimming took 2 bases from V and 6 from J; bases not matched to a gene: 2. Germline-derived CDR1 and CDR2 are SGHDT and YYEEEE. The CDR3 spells CASSFGTGNGYTF. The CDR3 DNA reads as TGTGCCAGCAGCTTTGGGACAGGGAATGGCTACACCTTC. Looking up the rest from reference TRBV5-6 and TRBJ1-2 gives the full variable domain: DAGVTQSPTHLIKTRGQQVTLRCSPKSGHDTVSWYQQALGQGPQFIFQYYEEEERQRGNFPDRFSGHQFPNYSSELNVNALLLGDSALYLCASSFGTGNGYTFGSGTRLTVV.

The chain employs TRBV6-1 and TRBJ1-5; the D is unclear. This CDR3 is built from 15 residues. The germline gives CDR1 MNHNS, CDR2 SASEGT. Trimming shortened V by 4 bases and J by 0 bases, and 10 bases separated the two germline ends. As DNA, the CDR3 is TGTGCCAGCAGTGGTTACGTCGATAGCAATCAGCCCCAGCATTTT. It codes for CASSGYVDSNQPQHF.